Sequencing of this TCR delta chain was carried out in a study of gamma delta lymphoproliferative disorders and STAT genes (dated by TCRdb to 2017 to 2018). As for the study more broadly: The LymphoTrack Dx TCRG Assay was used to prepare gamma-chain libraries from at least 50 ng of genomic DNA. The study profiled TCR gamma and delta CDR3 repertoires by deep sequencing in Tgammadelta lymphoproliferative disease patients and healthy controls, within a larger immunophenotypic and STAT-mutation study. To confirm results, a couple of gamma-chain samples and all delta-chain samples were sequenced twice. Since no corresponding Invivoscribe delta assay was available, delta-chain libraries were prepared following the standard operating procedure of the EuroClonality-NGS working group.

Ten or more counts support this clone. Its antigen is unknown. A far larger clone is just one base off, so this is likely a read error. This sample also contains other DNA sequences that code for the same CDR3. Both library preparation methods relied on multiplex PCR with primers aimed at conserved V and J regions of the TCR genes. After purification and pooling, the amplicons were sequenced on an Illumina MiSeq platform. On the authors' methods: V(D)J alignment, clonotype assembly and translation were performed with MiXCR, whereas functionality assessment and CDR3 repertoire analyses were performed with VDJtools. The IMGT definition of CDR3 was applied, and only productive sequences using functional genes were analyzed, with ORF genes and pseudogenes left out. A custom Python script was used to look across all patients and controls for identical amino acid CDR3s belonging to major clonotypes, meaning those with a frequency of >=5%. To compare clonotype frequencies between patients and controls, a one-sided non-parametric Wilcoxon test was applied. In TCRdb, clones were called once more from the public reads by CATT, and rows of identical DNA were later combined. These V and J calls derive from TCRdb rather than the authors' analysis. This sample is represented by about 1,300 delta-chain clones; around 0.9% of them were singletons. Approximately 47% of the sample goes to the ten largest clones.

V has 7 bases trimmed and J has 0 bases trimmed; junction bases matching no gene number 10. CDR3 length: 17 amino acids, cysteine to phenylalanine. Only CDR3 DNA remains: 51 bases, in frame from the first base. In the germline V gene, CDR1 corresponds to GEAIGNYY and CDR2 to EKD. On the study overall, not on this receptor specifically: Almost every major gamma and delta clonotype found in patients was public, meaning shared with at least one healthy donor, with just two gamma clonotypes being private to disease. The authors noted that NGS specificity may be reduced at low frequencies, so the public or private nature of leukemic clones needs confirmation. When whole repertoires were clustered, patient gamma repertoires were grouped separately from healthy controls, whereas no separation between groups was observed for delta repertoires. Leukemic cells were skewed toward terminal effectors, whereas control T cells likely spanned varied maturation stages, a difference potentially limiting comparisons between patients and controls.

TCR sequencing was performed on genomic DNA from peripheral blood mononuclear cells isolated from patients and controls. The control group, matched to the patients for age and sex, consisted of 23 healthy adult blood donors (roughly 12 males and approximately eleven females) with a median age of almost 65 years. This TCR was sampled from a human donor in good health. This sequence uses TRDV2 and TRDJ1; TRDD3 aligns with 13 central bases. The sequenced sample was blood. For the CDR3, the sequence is CACDVLLGDTHTDKLIF. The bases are TGTGCCTGCGACGTGCTACTGGGGGATACGCACACCGATAAACTCATCTTT.